The 29 T cell receptor beta chains below come from one sample, sequenced in a study of cytomegalovirus exposure and HLA in healthy donors. With 60 Vbeta and 13 Jbeta primers, the PCR was carried out. TCRdb keeps only in-frame clones here, not all; method: immunoSEQ multiplex PCR. The data hold some 150,000 clones, with about 71% observed a single time. The sequencing input was PBMCs. The source is a woman younger than 45 in good health and CMV-seronegative.

In its sample, this clone was seen a few times. V usage is TRBV6-5 and J usage is TRBJ2-2, with a tentative D call TRBD1 (6 bases). CDR3 length: 15 residues. The germline V and J ends were trimmed by 6 bases and 2 bases, with 13 bases remaining between them. Per germline, CDR1 MNHEY and CDR2 SVGAGI. The CDR3 is CASRIGTSNTGELFF. CDR3 bases: TGTGCCAGCAGAATCGGGACATCCAACACCGGGGAGCTGTTTTTT.

The rearrangement joins TRBV28 to TRBJ2-1; 7 nucleotides match TRBD1. Per germline, CDR1 MDHEN and CDR2 SYDVKM. V lost 6 bases, J lost 0 bases, and 2 bases stayed unmatched. The CDR3 is made up of 14 amino acids. The chain's CDR3 is CASRGTASYNEQFF. The CDR3 DNA sequence: TGTGCCAGCAGGGGGACAGCCTCCTACAATGAGCAGTTCTTC.

This clone was seen only a few times. This CDR3 is CASSPGASGANVLTF. As DNA, the CDR3 is TGTGCCAGCTCACCTGGGGCCTCTGGGGCCAACGTCCTGACTTTC. The chain recombines TRBV18 with TRBJ2-6; possible D gene TRBD1, 5 bases. V was shortened by 3 bases and J by 0 bases, with 6 bases between the two germline ends. The CDR3 contains 15 residues. Looked up from germline, CDR1 is KGHSH and CDR2 is LQKENI.

This sequence joins TRBV7-8 and TRBJ1-1; D possibly corresponds to TRBD1 (6 bases). V was trimmed by 1 base and J by 5 bases, leaving 14 bases between them. The CDR3 has 15 amino acids. CDR1 is SGHVS, CDR2 FQNEAQ, per germline. The CDR3 sequence is CASSLEPGVGTEAFF. The CDR3 nucleotides are TGTGCCAGCAGCTTAGAGCCAGGGGTAGGGACTGAAGCTTTCTTT. The full variable domain, its missing parts supplied by reference TRBV7-8 and TRBJ1-1, is GAGVSQSPRYKVAKRGQDVALRCDPISGHVSLFWYQQALGQGPEFLTYFQNEAQLDKSGLPSDRFFAERPEGSVSTLKIQRTQQEDSAVYLCASSLEPGVGTEAFFGQGTRLTVV.

The chain carries TRBV14 and TRBJ1-1; D is uncertain. V gave up 0 bases and J gave up 0 bases, with 14 bases separating them. Per germline, CDR1 SGHDN and CDR2 FVKESK. The CDR3 consists of 17 residues. The chain's CDR3 is CASSQDLAVSMNTEAFF. In nucleotides, the CDR3 is TGTGCCAGCAGCCAAGATTTGGCAGTTTCCATGAACACTGAAGCTTTCTTT.

This chain connects TRBV7-6 to TRBJ2-7; D is possibly TRBD1 (5 bases). Germline V CDR1 and CDR2: SGHVS, FNYEAQ. There are 14 residues in the CDR3. The V and J ends lost 5 bases and 1 base respectively, with 12 bases between them. Here the CDR3 reads CASSPTTASYEQYF. CDR3 coding DNA: TGTGCCAGCAGCCCCACGACAGCTTCCTACGAGCAGTACTTC.

The CDR3 DNA is TGTGCCAGCAGTGAACCTCTTCGGGTACTTACCAATCAGCCCCAGCATTTT. Translating it yields CASSEPLRVLTNQPQHF. V usage is TRBV2 and J usage is TRBJ1-5, with D unresolved. V gave up 2 bases and J gave up 3 bases, with 17 bases separating them. The CDR3 length is 17 residues. CDR1 is SNHLY, CDR2 FYNNEI, per germline. Based on the CDR3 plus reference TRBV2 and TRBJ1-5, the full variable domain is EPEVTQTPSHQVTQMGQEVILRCVPISNHLYFYWYRQILGQKVEFLVSFYNNEISEKSEIFDDQFSVERPDGSNFTLKIRSTKLEDSAMYFCASSEPLRVLTNQPQHFGDGTRLSIL.

The J gene is TRBJ2-5, the V gene TRBV5-4, with TRBD2 matching over 7 bases. Germline V gene sequence: CDR1 SGHNT, CDR2 YYREEE (reference sequence). This CDR3 spans 12 amino acids. As DNA, the CDR3 is TGTGGTGCGGGCAGCGGGGCTGAGACCCAGTACTTC. It translates to CGAGSGAETQYF.

The V call is TRBV9, the J call TRBJ1-3; 8 bases match TRBD1. The end of the DNA aligns better with TRBJ2-2, so the J call may be wrong. The CDR3 runs 16 residues. Germline lookup yields CDR1 SGDLS and CDR2 YYNGEE. CDR3 sequence: CASSQTGQGGTGELFF. For the CDR3, the DNA is TGTGCCAGCAGCCAAACCGGACAGGGCGGCACCGGGGAGCTGTTTTTT.

The chain recombines TRBV7-8 with TRBJ1-5; D not resolved. V shed 5 bases and J shed 7 bases, with 12 bases lying between them. Germline values: CDR1 SGHVS, CDR2 FQNEAQ. The CDR3 length is 13 residues. The CDR3: CASSPWEGQPQHF. Written as DNA, the CDR3 is TGTGCCAGCAGCCCCTGGGAGGGCCAGCCCCAGCATTTT.

The chain is built from TRBV5-1 and TRBJ1-1; D remains ambiguous. Per the germline V gene, CDR1 is SGHRS and CDR2 is YFSETQ. Trimming shortened V by 1 base and J by 0 bases, and 7 bases separated the two germline ends. The CDR3 loop spans 14 amino acids. The CDR3 nucleotides read TGCGCCAGCAGCTTGCGGAGGGTGAACACTGAAGCTTTCTTT. Protein product: CASSLRRVNTEAFF.

This clone occurred a few times. The chain employs TRBV28 and TRBJ1-5; no reliable D call. Germline-derived CDR1 and CDR2 are MDHEN and SYDVKM. The V and J ends lost 8 bases and 4 bases respectively, with 15 bases between them. The CDR3 has 14 amino acids. CDR3 residues: CASLTRLMNQPQHF. The CDR3 DNA reads as TGTGCCAGCCTCACCAGGCTGATGAATCAGCCCCAGCATTTT. The whole variable domain, remainder taken from reference TRBV28 and TRBJ1-5, is DVKVTQSSRYLVKRTGEKVFLECVQDMDHENMFWYRQDPGLGLRLIYFSYDVKMKEKGDIPEGYSVSREKKERFSLILESASTNQTSMYLCASLTRLMNQPQHFGDGTRLSIL.

The V call is TRBV5-5, the J call TRBJ2-1; no reliable D call. Trimming removed 4 bases from V and 0 bases from J, with 14 bases in between. Germline V CDR1 and CDR2: SGHKS, YYEKEE (reference sequence). The CDR3 consists of 16 residues. CDR3 loop: CASSRSTPSSYNEQFF. In nucleotides, the CDR3 is TGTGCCAGCAGCCGGAGCACCCCCAGCTCCTACAATGAGCAGTTCTTC.

The chain uses TRBV28 and TRBJ2-1; weak D call: TRBD1 (5 bases). The CDR3 totals 19 residues. Trimming took 5 bases from V and 3 from J, leaving 26 bases between them. In germline, CDR1 is MDHEN, CDR2 SYDVKM. CDR3 nucleotide sequence: TGTGCCAGCAGTCCCCATTGGGTGGGGCCTAGTGGGATCTACAATGAGCAGTTCTTC. The encoded protein is CASSPHWVGPSGIYNEQFF.

The rearrangement links TRBV2 to TRBJ2-3, with D possibly TRBD2 on 6 matching bases. Germline V CDR1 and CDR2: SNHLY, FYNNEI. CDR3 length: 17 amino acids. V was shortened by 6 bases and J by 0 bases, with 19 bases between the two germline ends. The CDR3 DNA reads TGTGCCAGCAGCACGTATAATCGGGGGACTAGCACAGATACGCAGTATTTT. Residues: CASSTYNRGTSTDTQYF.

The chain uses TRBV6-6 and TRBJ1-1; D remains ambiguous. V lost 0 bases and J 1 base, leaving 6 bases between the germline ends. CDR3 length: 14 residues. CDR1 and CDR2 from the germline V gene are MNHNY and SVGAGI (reference sequence). CDR3 sequence: CASSYSWRNTEAFF. CDR3 coding DNA: TGTGCCAGCAGTTACTCGTGGAGGAACACTGAAGCTTTCTTT.

This clone was detected only a few times. The chain recombines TRBV2 with TRBJ1-1; D perhaps matches TRBD1 (5 bases). V lost 7 bases to trimming and J lost 2 bases, with 11 bases between them. The CDR3 extends over 13 amino acids. CDR1 and CDR2 from the germline V gene are SNHLY and FYNNEI. CDR3 DNA sequence: TGTGCCAGCACCAGGGCAGCAAACACTGAAGCTTTCTTT. Protein product: CASTRAANTEAFF. The full variable domain, rest sourced from reference TRBV2 and TRBJ1-1, is EPEVTQTPSHQVTQMGQEVILRCVPISNHLYFYWYRQILGQKVEFLVSFYNNEISEKSEIFDDQFSVERPDGSNFTLKIRSTKLEDSAMYFCASTRAANTEAFFGQGTRLTVV.

The chain couples TRBV9 to TRBJ1-1; D gene uncertain. The CDR3 extends over 13 amino acids. V lost 2 bases and J 3 bases, leaving 8 bases between the germline ends. Germline V gene sequence: CDR1 SGDLS, CDR2 YYNGEE. CDR3 coding DNA: TGTGCCAGCAGCGTCCTTCGGGACACTGAAGCTTTCTTT. Translated, it gives CASSVLRDTEAFF.

This clone was seen just once. This chain links TRBV30 with TRBJ2-5, with D possibly matching TRBD1 (6 bases). Germline CDR1 reads GTSNPN; CDR2 reads SVGIG (reference sequence). CDR3 length: 13 residues. V was cut by 2 bases and J by 2 bases, with 9 bases left in between. Here the CDR3 reads CAWSRGHQETQYF. In DNA, the CDR3 is TGTGCCTGGAGTAGGGGACATCAAGAGACCCAGTACTTC.

V and J are TRBV9 and TRBJ2-2, with D perhaps matching TRBD2 (5 bases). This CDR3 is 15 amino acids long. V lost 4 bases and J 5 bases, leaving 15 bases between the germline ends. CDR1 is SGDLS and CDR2 is YYNGEE in the germline V gene. CDR3 in DNA: TGTGCCAGCAGCCCCATAGCGCTAGGGACCGGGGAGCTGTTTTTT. Residues: CASSPIALGTGELFF.

The chain is built from TRBV13 and TRBJ2-1; tentative D call: TRBD1 (8 bases). Trimming took 6 bases from V and 5 from J, leaving 17 bases between them. Germline CDR1 and CDR2: PRHDT and FYEKMQ (reference sequence). The CDR3 is made up of 15 amino acids. CDR3 protein: CASRNRGGLDNEQFF. DNA for the CDR3: TGTGCCAGCAGAAACAGGGGGGGACTCGACAATGAGCAGTTCTTC.

Notes on this clone: This sample also contains other DNA sequences that code for the same CDR3. The chain recombines TRBV6-1 with TRBJ2-7; D possibly corresponds to TRBD2 (7 bases). This CDR3 is built from 11 residues. CDR1 and CDR2 from the germline V gene are MNHNS and SASEGT. CDR3 sequence reads: CAGGGGYEQYF. CDR3 sequence (DNA): TGTGCTGGAGGGGGGGGCTACGAGCAGTACTTC.

The J gene is TRBJ2-3, the V gene TRBV2; weak D call: TRBD2 (5 bases). CDR1 is SNHLY and CDR2 is FYNNEI in the germline V gene. There are 13 residues in the CDR3. The ends were cut back, 3 bases at V and 7 bases at J, with 11 bases in the middle. The CDR3 loop is CASSERVPHTQYF. DNA for the CDR3: TGTGCCAGCAGTGAGAGGGTACCACATACGCAGTATTTT.

The V gene is TRBV4-2, the J gene TRBJ2-7; D may be TRBD1 (5 bases). Trimming removed 3 bases from V and 2 bases from J, with 8 bases in between. CDR3 size: 13 residues. Germline V gene data show CDR1 as LGHNA and CDR2 as YNFKEQ. CDR3 DNA: TGTGCCAGCAGCCAGACAGTGACCTACGAGCAGTACTTC. This gives the protein CASSQTVTYEQYF.

The chain carries TRBV9 and TRBJ2-7; 8 bases agree with TRBD2. Germline values: CDR1 SGDLS, CDR2 YYNGEE. The V and J ends lost 3 bases and 5 bases, in that order; junction bases with no gene match: 10. This CDR3 region has 15 residues. The CDR3 loop reads CASSATAGVAHEQYF. CDR3 sequence (DNA): TGTGCCAGCAGCGCAACAGCGGGAGTGGCCCACGAGCAGTACTTC. The complete variable domain, with remaining parts taken from reference TRBV9 and TRBJ2-7, reads DSGVTQTPKHLITATGQRVTLRCSPRSGDLSVYWYQQSLDQGLQFLIQYYNGEERAKGNILERFSAQQFPDLHSELNLSSLELGDSALYFCASSATAGVAHEQYFGPGTRLTVT.

The genes are TRBV7-2 and TRBJ2-2, with TRBD2 matching over 10 bases. The trim removed 4 bases at V and 7 bases at J, leaving 12 bases unmatched. The CDR3 is 17 residues long. Per germline, CDR1 SGHTA and CDR2 FQGNSA. The CDR3 here is CASSSVAGGTVGGELFF. CDR3 in DNA: TGTGCCAGCAGCTCCGTAGCGGGGGGAACCGTCGGCGGGGAGCTGTTTTTT.

The rearrangement joins TRBV30 to TRBJ2-1; no reliable D call. The CDR3 extends over 11 amino acids. CDR1 is GTSNPN, CDR2 SVGIG, per germline (reference sequence). The V and J ends lost 0 bases and 10 bases respectively, with 7 bases between them. CDR3 region: CAWSVRLEQFF. The CDR3 nucleotides read TGTGCCTGGAGTGTCCGTTTGGAGCAGTTCTTC.

J is TRBJ1-3 and V is TRBV6-1; D not certain. V was clipped by 5 bases and J by 3 bases, with 11 bases between them. The CDR3 length is 14 residues. Germline values: CDR1 MNHNS, CDR2 SASEGT. CDR3 nucleotides: TGTGCCAGCAGTCCCGACTGGATTGGAAACACCATATATTTT. It is translated as CASSPDWIGNTIYF.

This rearrangement joins TRBV5-1 to TRBJ2-5, with D maybe TRBD1 (6 bases). This CDR3 region has 15 residues. The V end was cut by 2 bases, the J end by 0 bases, with 11 bases between. Per the germline V gene, CDR1 is SGHRS and CDR2 is YFSETQ. This CDR3 reads CASSFLTGYQETQYF. Written as DNA, the CDR3 is TGCGCCAGCAGCTTCCTCACAGGGTACCAAGAGACCCAGTACTTC. The full variable domain, rest sourced from reference TRBV5-1 and TRBJ2-5, is KAGVTQTPRYLIKTRGQQVTLSCSPISGHRSVSWYQQTPGQGLQFLFEYFSETQRNKGNFPGRFSGRQFSNSRSEMNVSTLELGDSALYLCASSFLTGYQETQYFGPGTRLLVL.